The 14 T cell receptor beta chains listed next were all sequenced from one sample in a study of blood T cells in healthy people across ages. A second roughly 6 to 12 cycle PCR used barcoded and J-beta primers. TCRdb re-called the 5' RACE reads with MiXCR, one entry per CDR3 protein. The data show some 750,000 distinct CDR3 sequences, approximately 22% seen once. The sample was blood. The source is an older man in good health.

In its sample, this clonotype was seen a few times. The chain is built from TRBV5-5 and TRBJ1-4, with 10 bases fitting TRBD1. The length of the CDR3 is 15 residues. J gave up 8 bases and V 4 bases, and 8 bases lay outside the gene matches. CDR1 is SGHKS and CDR2 is YYEKEE in the germline V gene (reference sequence). CDR3 DNA: TGTGCCAGCAGCGGACAGGGGGTGCCTGGGGAAAAACTGTTTTTT. Translated, it gives CASSGQGVPGEKLFF.

This clonotype has at least ten counts. The CDR3 protein is CASRLGQNSPLHF. The CDR3 nucleotides are TGTGCCAGCAGACTAGGACAGAATTCACCCCTCCACTTT. This rearrangement joins TRBV12-3 or TRBV12-4 to TRBJ1-6, with D maybe TRBD1 (6 bases). CDR3 length equals 13 residues. V gave up 6 bases and J gave up 7 bases, with 10 bases separating them.

The V and J genes are TRBV13 and TRBJ2-5; the D gene could be TRBD1 or TRBD2 (5 bases each). This CDR3 is 14 amino acids long. Germline V gene sequence: CDR1 PRHDT, CDR2 FYEKMQ (reference sequence). Trimming shortened V by 3 bases and J by 5 bases, and 13 bases separated the two germline ends. CDR3 sequence (DNA): TGTGCCAGCAGCTTCGAGGGACCGTGGGAGACCCAGTACTTC. This codes for CASSFEGPWETQYF. The full variable domain, completed using reference TRBV13 and TRBJ2-5, is AAGVIQSPRHLIKEKRETATLKCYPIPRHDTVYWYQQGPGQDPQFLISFYEKMQSDKGSIPDRFSAQQFSDYHSELNMSSLELGDSALYFCASSFEGPWETQYFGPGTRLLVL.

This clonotype has just a few counts. In nucleotides, the CDR3 is TGTGCCAGCAGTTTAGTCCCGAGGGCTAATGGCTACACCTTC. Amino acids: CASSLVPRANGYTF. The chain recombines TRBV12-3 or TRBV12-4 with TRBJ1-2; no clear D. V gave up 1 base and J gave up 6 bases, with 12 bases separating them. This CDR3 is 14 amino acids long.

This clonotype turned up a few times. The rearrangement uses TRBV6-2 or TRBV6-3 and TRBJ2-5, with a tentative D call TRBD1 (5 bases). The CDR3 totals 16 residues. Germline V gene lookup returns CDR1 MNHEY and CDR2 SVGEGT. V lost 5 bases and J 5 bases, leaving 21 bases between the germline ends. CDR3 sequence reads: CASSPRVVGRRETQYF. In nucleotides, the CDR3 is TGTGCCAGCAGTCCCCGGGTAGTGGGGCGTAGGGAGACCCAGTACTTC.

Only a few counts were recorded for this clonotype. The chain is built from TRBV2 and TRBJ1-6; 7 bases are a match to TRBD1. J lost 9 bases, V lost 5 bases, and 10 bases had no gene match. The CDR3 consists of 15 residues. CDR1 and CDR2 from the germline V gene are SNHLY and FYNNEI. For the CDR3, the DNA is TGTGCCAGCAGTCTAGACAGGGTGATCCGTTCACCCCTCCACTTT. Its translation: CASSLDRVIRSPLHF.

This clonotype appeared a few times. The J gene is TRBJ2-3, the V gene TRBV30; 9 bases fit TRBD2. Germline V gives CDR1 GTSNPN, CDR2 SVGIG (reference sequence). The CDR3 is made up of 13 amino acids. The junction had 5 bases not matched to a gene; V was cut back by 4 bases and J by 6 bases. Here the CDR3 reads CAWTSGTGDTQYF. CDR3 DNA sequence: TGTGCCTGGACTAGCGGGACCGGGGATACGCAGTATTTT. The full variable domain, rest sourced from reference TRBV30 and TRBJ2-3, is SQTIHQWPATLVQPVGSPLSLECTVEGTSNPNLYWYRQAAGRGLQLLFYSVGIGQISSEVPQNLSASRPQDRQFILSSKKLLLSDSGFYLCAWTSGTGDTQYFGPGTRLTVL.

Details on this clonotype: The junction differs from germline at one of its ends, possibly a read error. V is TRBV11-3 and J is TRBJ2-5; 11 nucleotides line up with TRBD2. Germline CDR1 and CDR2: SGHNT and YENEEA. The CDR3 length is 12 residues. The DNA for the CDR3 is TGTGCCAGCAGCTCCCCTAGCGGGAGGTTGTTCTTC. Translation gives CASSSPSGRLFF. Complete variable domain (other parts from reference TRBV11-3 and TRBJ2-5): EAGVVQSPRYKIIEKKQPVAFWCNPISGHNTLYWYLQNLGQGPELLIRYENEEAVDDSQLPKDRFSAERLKGVDSTLKIQPAELGDSAVYLCASSSPSGRLFFGPGTRLLVL.

The genes are TRBV7-9 and TRBJ2-2; 9 nucleotides agree with TRBD1. The CDR3 is 16 residues long. J lost 5 bases, V lost 2 bases, and 6 bases had no gene match. Germline V gives CDR1 SEHNR, CDR2 FQNEAQ (reference sequence). The chain's CDR3 is CASSLIGTGRTGELFF. The DNA of the CDR3 is TGTGCCAGCAGCTTAATCGGGACAGGGCGGACCGGGGAGCTGTTTTTT. Looking up the rest from reference TRBV7-9 and TRBJ2-2 gives the full variable domain: DTGVSQNPRHKITKRGQNVTFRCDPISEHNRLYWYRQTLGQGPEFLTYFQNEAQLEKSRLLSDRFSAERPKGSFSTLEIQRTEQGDSAMYLCASSLIGTGRTGELFFGEGSRLTVL.

This clonotype was found a few times. This chain uses TRBV4-1 with TRBJ1-3; D is undetermined. From germline, CDR1 is MGHRA and CDR2 YSYEKL. The CDR3 contains 15 residues. Between the trimmed V and J ends, which lost 3 bases and 0 bases, there was a span of 9 bases. DNA for the CDR3: TGCGCCAGCAGCCAGGATACTAGCTCTGGAAACACCATATATTTT. Translation gives CASSQDTSSGNTIYF.

This clonotype was seen more than once but under ten times. This chain joins TRBV6-1 and TRBJ1-5, with unresolved D. The germline gives CDR1 MNHNS, CDR2 SASEGT. The CDR3 loop spans 16 amino acids. V was clipped by 4 bases and J by 3 bases, with 16 bases between them. The CDR3 DNA reads as TGTGCCAGCAGTGCCCCGGGCCTCCGGGCCAATCAGCCCCAGCATTTT. Translating gives CASSAPGLRANQPQHF.

This clonotype has more than one count but fewer than ten. The rearrangement links TRBV29-1 to TRBJ2-1, with TRBD2 as a possible D gene (5 bases). The V gene lost 3 bases and the J gene lost 4 bases, with 7 bases spanning the gap. CDR1 is SQVTM, CDR2 ANQGSEA, per germline. The CDR3 is made up of 12 amino acids. The CDR3 nucleotides are TGCAGCGTTGAGAGGGTTTACAATGAGCAGTTCTTC. It yields the protein CSVERVYNEQFF.

The V call is TRBV7-9, the J call TRBJ1-1; maybe TRBD1 (5 bases). This CDR3 spans 16 amino acids. V lost 6 bases to trimming and J lost 0 bases, with 17 bases between them. Germline V gives CDR1 SEHNR, CDR2 FQNEAQ (reference sequence). The CDR3 protein is CASRDQGRKMNTEAFF. Here the CDR3 DNA reads TGTGCCAGCAGGGACCAGGGCAGAAAGATGAACACTGAAGCTTTCTTT.

The table lists this clonotype with many counts. This rearrangement joins TRBV4-3 to TRBJ2-5; no clear D gene. Germline V gene data show CDR1 as LGHNA and CDR2 as YSLEER. The CDR3 is 14 residues long. V lost 0 bases to trimming and J lost 5 bases, with 10 bases between them. CDR3 amino acids: CASSQDTSRETQYF. CDR3 nucleotides: TGCGCCAGCAGCCAAGATACCAGCCGGGAGACCCAGTACTTC.